The rows below give T cell receptor beta chains drawn from one sample of a study of patients and donors after allogeneic stem cell transplantation. TCRdb processed the RT-PCR reads anew with MiXCR; each CDR3 protein has one entry. This table has roughly 180,000 distinct CDR3 sequences, 40% to 45% appearing once. The sequenced material came from blood, either unsorted or a sorted T cell fraction (not recorded which). The receptors were gathered from a human donor who was either an allogeneic HSCT recipient or a stem cell or donor lymphocyte infusion donor (not recorded which). It is not recorded whose cells these are; they may come from a transplant donor. The CDR3 runs from the conserved cysteine through the conserved F or W. Each record gives: J gene, clone size, D gene, V gene, CDR3 DNA, CDR3 protein. D genes are given only for firm matches. Size values are once, few and many counts, or a class for expanded clones, and some rows have none.

J: TRBJ1-1; size: NA; D: NA; V: TRBV19; DNA: TGTGCCAGCGGACATCTGAACACTGAAGCTTTCTTT; CDR3: CASGHLNTEAFF
J: TRBJ1-2; size: NA; D: NA; V: TRBV7-9; DNA: TGTGCCAGCAGCCTACTGGGCGGACAGCCCTATGGCTACACCTTC; CDR3: CASSLLGGQPYGYTF
J: TRBJ2-1; size: NA; D: NA; V: TRBV7-3; DNA: TGTGCCAGCAGCCCCCAGCACAATGAGCAGTTCTTC; CDR3: CASSPQHNEQFF
J: TRBJ1-1; size: few; D: TRBD1; V: TRBV18; DNA: TGTGCCAGCTCACCACAGGGGGCTTACACTGAAGCTTTCTTT; CDR3: CASSPQGAYTEAFF
J: TRBJ2-5; size: NA; D: TRBD1; V: TRBV7-8; DNA: TGTGCCAGCAGCTTTCCTCAGGGGGCGCGGGAGACCCAGTACTTC; CDR3: CASSFPQGARETQYF
J: TRBJ1-2; size: NA; D: TRBD1; V: TRBV12-3/TRBV12-4; DNA: TGTGCCAGCAGCTCCCTTGGGACAGTGGAATATGGCTACACCTTC; CDR3: CASSSLGTVEYGYTF
J: TRBJ2-1; size: few; D: TRBD1; V: TRBV4-1; DNA: TGCGCCAGCAGCCAAGATGGGGACAGGGCTGACTCCTACAATGAGCAGTTCTTC; CDR3: CASSQDGDRADSYNEQFF
J: TRBJ2-1; size: NA; D: NA; V: TRBV29-1; DNA: TGCAGCGTAGAGCCAAGCAGTTACAATGAGCAGTTCTTC; CDR3: CSVEPSSYNEQFF
J: TRBJ2-2; size: NA; D: NA; V: TRBV2; DNA: TGTGCCAGCACCAAAATGGGGGACTACACCGGGGAGCTGTTTTTT; CDR3: CASTKMGDYTGELFF
J: TRBJ2-2; size: once; D: NA; V: TRBV4-2; DNA: TGTGCCAGCAGCCGTAAATTGAACACCGGGGAGCTGTTTTTT; CDR3: CASSRKLNTGELFF
J: TRBJ2-7; size: NA; D: NA; V: TRBV3-1; DNA: TGTGCCAGCTCACCCACTACAAGACGCGAGCAGTACTTC; CDR3: CASSPTTRREQYF
J: TRBJ1-1; size: NA; D: NA; V: TRBV7-6; DNA: TGTGCCAGCAGCTACTCGAGGGGTAACACTGAAGCTTTCTTT; CDR3: CASSYSRGNTEAFF
J: TRBJ1-5; size: once; D: TRBD1; V: TRBV4-3; DNA: TGCGCCAGCAGCCAAGGGACAGGGGGTTCGGAGCCCCAGCATTTT; CDR3: CASSQGTGGSEPQHF
J: TRBJ1-1; size: few; D: NA; V: TRBV6-2/TRBV6-3; DNA: TGTGCCAGCAGTCACCCAAACGGCGGGGAAGCTTTCTTT; CDR3: CASSHPNGGEAFF
J: TRBJ2-3; size: NA; D: TRBD2; V: TRBV12-3/TRBV12-4; DNA: TGTGCCAGCAGCGAAGCGGGAAAGTACACAGATACGCAGTATTTT; CDR3: CASSEAGKYTDTQYF
J: TRBJ2-7; size: NA; D: TRBD1; V: TRBV7-9; DNA: TGTGCCAGCAGGCCCGAAGGGACAGGACTACGCGAGCAGTACTTC; CDR3: CASRPEGTGLREQYF
J: TRBJ1-2; size: NA; D: NA; V: TRBV7-2; DNA: TGTGCCAGCAGCTTGCACAGGGCGGAGAACTATGGCTACACCTTC; CDR3: CASSLHRAENYGYTF
J: TRBJ1-2; size: few; D: NA; V: TRBV4-2; DNA: TGTGCCAGCAGCCAAGATTACCCCTTGGAAGGGAACTATGGCTACACCTTC; CDR3: CASSQDYPLEGNYGYTF
J: TRBJ1-2; size: NA; D: NA; V: TRBV5-8; DNA: TGTGCCAGCAGCCCAGCAGCCGCTAACTATGGCTACACCTTC; CDR3: CASSPAAANYGYTF
J: TRBJ2-1; size: NA; D: TRBD2; V: TRBV24-1; DNA: TGTGCCACCAGCCCCACACTAGCGGGAGGCCGGGATGAGCAGTTCTTC; CDR3: CATSPTLAGGRDEQFF
J: TRBJ2-5; size: NA; D: TRBD2; V: TRBV6-5; DNA: TGTGCCAGCAGTTACTCTGCAGCGGGAGTTGTGGAGACCCAGTACTTC; CDR3: CASSYSAAGVVETQYF
J: TRBJ1-2; size: NA; D: NA; V: TRBV9; DNA: TGTGCCAGCAGCGTGATACAGGGACCGAACTATGGCTACACCTTC; CDR3: CASSVIQGPNYGYTF
J: TRBJ2-2; size: few; D: NA; V: TRBV5-6; DNA: TGTGCCAGCAGCTTGGGCGAAGGGGAGCTGTTTTTT; CDR3: CASSLGEGELFF
J: TRBJ2-5; size: NA; D: NA; V: TRBV15; DNA: TGTGCCACCAGCAGGAACGCGGGAGAGACCCAGTACTTC; CDR3: CATSRNAGETQYF
J: TRBJ1-2; size: few; D: TRBD1; V: TRBV9; DNA: TGTGCCAGCAGCGCAGGGACAGCTCCCTATGGCTACACCTTC; CDR3: CASSAGTAPYGYTF
J: TRBJ1-1; size: NA; D: TRBD1; V: TRBV4-1; DNA: TGCGCCAGCAGCCAAGAGGTTTCGGGACAGGGGTGGAGGGAAGCTTTCTTT; CDR3: CASSQEVSGQGWREAFF
J: TRBJ2-5; size: NA; D: TRBD2; V: TRBV12-3/TRBV12-4; DNA: TGTGCCGGCAGTCCCTCGGGGGGGGCAGAGACCCAGTACTTC; CDR3: CAGSPSGGAETQYF
J: TRBJ2-1; size: NA; D: TRBD1; V: TRBV19; DNA: TGTGCCACCTTAGAGGGGGACAGTTACAATGAGCAGTTCTTC; CDR3: CATLEGDSYNEQFF
J: TRBJ1-1; size: many; D: NA; V: TRBV5-1; DNA: TGCGCCAGCAGCTTGGAGGGGCGCGAAGCTTTCTTT; CDR3: CASSLEGREAFF
J: TRBJ1-5; size: few; D: TRBD1; V: TRBV20-1; DNA: TGCAGTGCCAGAGGGGGGACAGGCGATAGGCCCCAGCATTTT; CDR3: CSARGGTGDRPQHF
J: TRBJ1-1; size: NA; D: NA; V: TRBV29-1; DNA: TGCAGCGTTGAGAGGGGGAACACTGAAGCTTTCTTT; CDR3: CSVERGNTEAFF
J: TRBJ2-1; size: NA; D: TRBD2; V: TRBV25-1; DNA: TGTGCCAGCAGTGAATTAAGGGCTAGCGGGGGGAACAATGAGCAGTTCTTC; CDR3: CASSELRASGGNNEQFF